What follows are 17 T cell receptor beta chains derived from one specimen sequenced in a study of blood T cells in healthy people across ages (dated by TCRdb to between 2014 and 2017). Library preparation used 5' RACE. The reads were generated on an Illumina HiSeq 2500. The second PCR ran for about 6 to 12 cycles and used a J-beta primer mix along with a sample-barcoded 5' primer. The public sequencing data were trimmed at Q25 with fastp and processed into clonotypes with MiXCR by TCRdb, which kept only in-frame beta chains. When rows share a CDR3 protein, they turn into one entry using the most common DNA and genes. Across this sample there are some 710,000 distinct CDR3 sequences, with about 20% seen only once. The ten largest clonotypes hold around a fifth of the sample. Sample: blood. These receptors were collected from a man between 65 and 85 years old in good health.

Only a few counts were recorded for this clonotype. The chain employs TRBV5-1 and TRBJ2-1, with D maybe TRBD1 (6 bases). Trimming cost V 3 bases and J 6 bases, with 13 bases left between them. Germline-derived CDR1 and CDR2 are SGHRS and YFSETQ. The CDR3 has 14 amino acids. The CDR3 loop is CASSSLQGRNEQFF. The CDR3 region has the DNA TGCGCCAGCAGCTCGTTACAGGGTCGCAATGAGCAGTTCTTC. The whole variable domain, filled in from reference TRBV5-1 and TRBJ2-1, reads KAGVTQTPRYLIKTRGQQVTLSCSPISGHRSVSWYQQTPGQGLQFLFEYFSETQRNKGNFPGRFSGRQFSNSRSEMNVSTLELGDSALYLCASSSLQGRNEQFFGPGTRLTVL.

This clonotype was seen a few times. The chain carries TRBV7-9 and TRBJ2-3; D unclear. Germline V gene sequence: CDR1 SEHNR, CDR2 FQNEAQ (reference sequence). CDR3 length equals 14 residues. V lost 1 base and J lost 2, with 7 bases in between. CDR3 nucleotides: TGTGCCAGCAGCTTAGGGGCTTTCACAGATACGCAGTATTTT. Its translation is CASSLGAFTDTQYF.

The chain links TRBV3-1 to TRBJ2-1; 13 bases align to TRBD2. The J call may be mistaken, given a closer DNA end match to TRBJ2-7. Germline assignment: CDR1 LGHDT and CDR2 YNNKEL (reference sequence). The CDR3 is 16 amino acids. CDR3 loop: CASSQGTSGSSCEQYV. CDR3 bases: TGTGCCAGCAGCCAAGGGACTAGCGGGAGTAGTTGCGAGCAGTACGTC.

This rearrangement joins TRBV20-1 to TRBJ1-2; perhaps TRBD1 as D (5 bases). The V end lost 6 bases, the J end lost 0 bases, and 11 bases lay between the germline ends. Germline V gives CDR1 DFQATT, CDR2 SNEGSKA (reference sequence). The CDR3 covers 13 residues. The CDR3 here is CSAWIGANYGYTF. In DNA form, the CDR3 reads TGCAGTGCATGGATAGGGGCTAACTATGGCTACACCTTC.

This clonotype showed up just a few times. The V and J genes are TRBV20-1 and TRBJ1-2; TRBD1 agrees at 7 bases. The CDR3 is made up of 13 amino acids. The ends lost 0 bases at V and 7 bases at J; junction bases unmatched: 5. Germline loops: CDR1 DFQATT, CDR2 SNEGSKA (reference sequence). The CDR3 bases are TGCAGTGCTAGAGACAGGGGGTTGGGTGGCTACACCTTC. It specifies CSARDRGLGGYTF.

This clonotype has only a few counts. CDR3 in amino acids: CASSGVHGEETQYF. CDR3 DNA sequence: TGCGCCAGCAGCGGGGTTCACGGGGAGGAGACCCAGTACTTC. The chain links TRBV4-3 to TRBJ2-5, with D possibly TRBD2 on 5 matching bases. CDR3 size: 14 residues. Germline CDR1 LGHNA, CDR2 YSLEER. The V gene lost 5 bases and the J gene lost 5 bases, with 15 bases spanning the gap.

Note on this clonotype: This may come from a read error, since a much larger clone is one base off. V and J are TRBV7-9 and TRBJ2-3; 7 positions match TRBD1. Germline CDR1 reads SEHNR; CDR2 reads FQNEAQ (reference sequence). The CDR3 covers 16 residues. Here the CDR3 DNA reads TGTGCCAGCAGCTTATTTACAGGGGAGTCGTTAGATACGCGGTATTTT. It is translated as CASSLFTGESLDTRYF.

The chain couples TRBV5-5 to TRBJ1-2, with D unclear. With 5 bases removed from V and 7 bases from J, the gap between germline ends came to 9 bases. The CDR3 covers 11 residues. In germline, CDR1 is SGHKS, CDR2 YYEKEE (reference sequence). The DNA for the CDR3 is TGTGCCAGCAGTTCAGTGAGTGGCTACACCTTC. Its protein product is CASSSVSGYTF. The full variable domain, with the rest looked up from reference TRBV5-5 and TRBJ1-2, is DAGVTQSPTHLIKTRGQQVTLRCSPISGHKSVSWYQQVLGQGPQFIFQYYEKEERGRGNFPDRFSARQFPNYSSELNVNALLLGDSALYLCASSSVSGYTFGSGTRLTVV.

This clonotype was seen more than once but under ten times. The chain joins TRBV15 to TRBJ1-2; perhaps TRBD1 as D (6 bases). The CDR3 is made up of 14 amino acids. Trimming pared 0 bases from V and 4 bases from J, leaving 9 bases between. The V gene's germline CDR1 is LNHNV and CDR2 YYDKDF (reference sequence). For the CDR3, the DNA is TGTGCCACCAGCAGAGAACAGGGCGGCTATGGCTACACCTTC. The encoded protein is CATSREQGGYGYTF. The full variable domain, in which reference TRBV15 and TRBJ1-2 provide the parts outside the CDR3, is DAMVIQNPRYQVTQFGKPVTLSCSQTLNHNVMYWYQQKSSQAPKLLFHYYDKDFNNEADTPDNFQSRRPNTSFCFLDIRSPGLGDTAMYLCATSREQGGYGYTFGSGTRLTVV.

This sequence joins TRBV3-1 and TRBJ1-4; no definite D call. V lost 1 base and J 3 bases, leaving 9 bases between the germline ends. CDR3 size: 15 residues. The germline CDR1 and CDR2 sequences are LGHDT and YNNKEL (reference sequence). CDR3 DNA: TGTGCCAGCAGCCAAGGTGCAGGATCTAATGAAAAACTGTTTTTT. It translates to CASSQGAGSNEKLFF.

This clonotype was seen a handful of times. This chain connects TRBV18 to TRBJ1-2, with a possible D match to TRBD1 (5 bases). The CDR3 length is 14 residues. Germline CDR1 reads KGHSH; CDR2 reads LQKENI. V was trimmed by 4 bases and J by 6 bases, leaving 15 bases between them. CDR3: CASSLTRDLDGYTF. The CDR3 DNA is TGTGCCAGCTCACTAACCAGGGATCTGGATGGCTACACCTTC.

The chain joins TRBV29-1 to TRBJ2-5, with 7 bases lining up with TRBD1. The CDR3 consists of 13 residues. V lost 7 bases to trimming and J lost 0 bases; unmatched junction nucleotides: 5. From germline, CDR1 is SQVTM and CDR2 ANQGSEA. This CDR3 is CSGTGTDQETQYF. The CDR3 DNA is TGCAGCGGGACGGGGACAGACCAAGAGACCCAGTACTTC.

The chain carries TRBV10-2 and TRBJ1-2; D unclear. Trimming removed 4 bases at V and 6 bases at J, with 12 bases between. CDR3 size: 13 residues. Looked up from germline, CDR1 is WSHSY and CDR2 is SAAADI. Here the CDR3 DNA reads TGCGCCAGCAGTGGGACGCGTTCCGATGGCTACACCTTC. This gives the protein CASSGTRSDGYTF.

This clonotype was observed a handful of times. J is TRBJ1-2 and V is TRBV3-1; TRBD1 might be the D (5 bases). CDR1 and CDR2 (germline): LGHDT, YNNKEL (reference sequence). CDR3 size: 16 residues. V was pared by 8 bases and J by 8 bases, with 27 bases between. DNA of the CDR3: TGTGCCAGCTCACAAGACGTAGGGGCCAACTTGGGAGGCTACACCTTC. Translation: CASSQDVGANLGGYTF. The variable domain in full, completed from reference TRBV3-1 and TRBJ1-2, reads DTAVSQTPKYLVTQMGNDKSIKCEQNLGHDTMYWYKQDSKKFLKIMFSYNNKELIINETVPNRFSPKSPDKAHLNLHINSLELGDSAVYFCASSQDVGANLGGYTFGSGTRLTVV.

The rearrangement uses TRBV12-3 or TRBV12-4 and TRBJ1-4, with 9 bases lining up with TRBD1. The CDR3 runs 14 residues. The junction had 7 bases not matched to a gene; V was cut back by 6 bases and J by 8 bases. Here the CDR3 reads CASRKVGQGEKLFF. The CDR3 DNA sequence: TGTGCCAGCAGAAAGGTGGGACAGGGCGAAAAACTGTTTTTT.

V is TRBV4-3 and J is TRBJ1-5, with D unresolved. The CDR3 runs 16 residues. Trimming removed 0 bases from V and 5 bases from J, with 14 bases in between. The germline V gene has CDR1 LGHNA and CDR2 YSLEER. CDR3 amino acids: CASSQDRVGRDQPQHF. The CDR3 DNA sequence: TGCGCCAGCAGCCAAGATCGGGTTGGGAGAGATCAGCCCCAGCATTTT.

In this sample, this clonotype turned up many times. The chain is built from TRBV7-9 and TRBJ1-2, with D hard to call. V was trimmed by 1 base and J by 4 bases, leaving 4 bases between them. The CDR3 sequence is 12 residues long. Germline CDR1 reads SEHNR; CDR2 reads FQNEAQ (reference sequence). CDR3 nucleotides: TGTGCCAGCAGCTTAGGGCCCTATGGCTACACCTTC. This translates into CASSLGPYGYTF.